Below, one T cell receptor (beta chain) is given with its context. Antigen specificity is unknown. Across 18 months, stable Graves' hyperthyroidism was marked by no progression to ophthalmopathy. Orbital computed tomography, thyroid ultrasound, serum thyroxine and TRAb, and clinical symptoms together informed the diagnoses. The CDR3 has 15 amino acids. After removal of 0 bases from V and 9 bases from J, the junction contained 8 bases not matched to a gene. CDR1 is DFQATT and CDR2 is SNEGSKA in the germline V gene (reference sequence). The record originates from a study of T cells in Graves' hyperthyroidism and ophthalmopathy. Overall study results and limits: Expanded thyroid clonotypes (above 0.001) were mostly also found in blood.

Template material for amplifying TCR beta CDR3 regions consisted of RNA transcripts. With the HTBI primer set, the TCR CDR3 went through a first round of RT-PCR. TCRdb used MiXCR to reprocess the multiplex PCR reads, holding one entry per CDR3 protein. This sample has approximately 330,000 distinct CDR3 sequences; over 20% occur once, and the top ten carry about 50%. J is TRBJ2-1 and V is TRBV20-1, with 10 bases identical to TRBD1. Material for sequencing was blood. The sequence derives from a woman aged 45-65 years with Graves' hyperthyroidism. Here the CDR3 reads CSARDGGTGAGEQFF. CDR3 coding DNA: TGCAGTGCTAGAGATGGGGGGACAGGGGCAGGTGAGCAGTTCTTC.